The 3 T cell receptor beta chains below were found in one sample sequenced in a study of patients and donors after allogeneic stem cell transplantation. Using its own MiXCR run on the RT-PCR reads, TCRdb lists one record per CDR3 protein. The table lists 90,000 to 120,000 distinct CDR3 sequences, roughly 37% of them singletons. The material sequenced was blood, either unsorted or a sorted T cell fraction (not recorded which). These receptors originate from a human donor who was either an allogeneic HSCT recipient or a stem cell or donor lymphocyte infusion donor (not recorded which). It is not recorded whose cells these are; they may come from a transplant donor.

The chain carries TRBV21-1 and TRBJ2-7. TRBV21-1 is flagged as a pseudogene. This CDR3 has 17 amino acids. CDR3 bases: TGTGCCAGCAGCAAAGTAGGACGGGGTCGGAGCTCCTACGAGCAGTACTTC. Protein: CASSKVGRGRSSYEQYF.

There are a few counts of this clonotype. The rearrangement uses TRBV10-3 and TRBJ2-2; tentatively, D is TRBD1 (6 bases). Trimming stripped 4 bases from V and 5 bases from J, with 11 bases between. This CDR3 has 14 amino acids. The V gene's germline CDR1 is ENHRY and CDR2 SYGVKD. The chain's CDR3 is CAISGVTGTGELFF. CDR3 in DNA: TGTGCCATCAGTGGCGTTACAGGGACCGGGGAGCTGTTTTTT.

This clonotype appeared a few times. The chain couples TRBV6-5 to TRBJ1-1, with D unclear. Trimming left V 0 bases short and J 0 bases short, with 8 bases between. The germline gives CDR1 MNHEY, CDR2 SVGAGI. This CDR3 has 15 amino acids. The CDR3 is CASSYSRGMNTEAFF. CDR3 nucleotide sequence: TGTGCCAGCAGTTACTCGAGAGGCATGAACACTGAAGCTTTCTTT.